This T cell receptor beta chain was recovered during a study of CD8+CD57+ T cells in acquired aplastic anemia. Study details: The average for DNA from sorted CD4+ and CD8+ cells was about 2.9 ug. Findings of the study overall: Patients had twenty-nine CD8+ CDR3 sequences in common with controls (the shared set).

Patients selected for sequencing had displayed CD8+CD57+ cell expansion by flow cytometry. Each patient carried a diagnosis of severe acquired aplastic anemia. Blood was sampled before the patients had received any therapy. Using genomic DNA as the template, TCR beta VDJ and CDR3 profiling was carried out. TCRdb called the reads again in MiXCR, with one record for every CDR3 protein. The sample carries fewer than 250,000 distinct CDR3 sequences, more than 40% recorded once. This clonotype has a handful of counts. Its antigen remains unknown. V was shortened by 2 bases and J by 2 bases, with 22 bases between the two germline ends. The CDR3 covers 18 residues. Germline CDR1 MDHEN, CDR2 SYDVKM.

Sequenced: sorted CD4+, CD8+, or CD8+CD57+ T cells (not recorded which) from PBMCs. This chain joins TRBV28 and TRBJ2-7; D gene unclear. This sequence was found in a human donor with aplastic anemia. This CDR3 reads CASSLDSRTTRYPYEQYF. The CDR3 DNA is TGTGCCAGCAGTTTAGACTCCCGTACGACCCGTTACCCCTACGAGCAGTACTTC.